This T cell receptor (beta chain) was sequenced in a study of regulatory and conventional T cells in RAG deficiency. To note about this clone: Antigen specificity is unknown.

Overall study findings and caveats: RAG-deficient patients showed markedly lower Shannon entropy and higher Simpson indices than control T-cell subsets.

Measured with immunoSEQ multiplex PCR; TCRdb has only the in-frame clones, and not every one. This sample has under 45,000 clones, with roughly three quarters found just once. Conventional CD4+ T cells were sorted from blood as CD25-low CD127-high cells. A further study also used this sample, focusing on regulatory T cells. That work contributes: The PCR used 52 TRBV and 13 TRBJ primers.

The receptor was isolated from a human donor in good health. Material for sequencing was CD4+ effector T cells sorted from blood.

CDR3 region: CASSLGQLQNTEAFF. The CDR3 nucleotides are TGTGCCAGCTCCCTCGGACAACTCCAGAACACTGAAGCTTTCTTT. The chain combines TRBV18 with TRBJ1-1; tentative D call: TRBD1 (5 bases). Trimming took off 6 bases at V and 1 base at J, with 15 bases between the two ends. Germline loops: CDR1 KGHSH, CDR2 LQKENI. CDR3 length: 15 residues.